This T cell receptor beta chain was recorded in a study of T cells after yellow fever vaccination. V was cut by 0 bases and J by 4 bases, with 7 bases left in between. In germline, CDR1 is MGHRA, CDR2 YSYEKL. This CDR3 spans 14 amino acids. TCRdb recomputed calls from the 5' RACE reads with MiXCR, one row per CDR3 protein. The profile shows about 300,000 distinct CDR3 sequences, roughly 7% of them singletons. The V call is TRBV4-1, the J call TRBJ2-1; D is undetermined. The source of this sequence is a man in his late teens or twenties who received the YFV17D yellow fever vaccine. Sample: PBMCs, taken around 45 days after the first yellow fever vaccination. The DNA for the CDR3 is TGCGCCAGCAGCCAAGATCCGTTTTACAATGAGCAGTTCTTC. This sequence encodes CASSQDPFYNEQFF.